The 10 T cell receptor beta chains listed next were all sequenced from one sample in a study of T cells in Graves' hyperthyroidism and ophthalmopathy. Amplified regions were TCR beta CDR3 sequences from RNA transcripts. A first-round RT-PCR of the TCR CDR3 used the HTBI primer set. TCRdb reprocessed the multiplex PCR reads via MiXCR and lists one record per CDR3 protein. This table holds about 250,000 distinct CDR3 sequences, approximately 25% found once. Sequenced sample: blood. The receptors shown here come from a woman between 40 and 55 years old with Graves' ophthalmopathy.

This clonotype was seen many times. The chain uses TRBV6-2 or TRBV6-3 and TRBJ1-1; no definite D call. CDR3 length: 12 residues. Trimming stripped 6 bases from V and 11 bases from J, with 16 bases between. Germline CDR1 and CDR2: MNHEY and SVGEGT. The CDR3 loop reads CASSYVRSRAFF. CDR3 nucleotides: TGTGCCAGCAGCTATGTCAGGTCGAGGGCTTTCTTT.

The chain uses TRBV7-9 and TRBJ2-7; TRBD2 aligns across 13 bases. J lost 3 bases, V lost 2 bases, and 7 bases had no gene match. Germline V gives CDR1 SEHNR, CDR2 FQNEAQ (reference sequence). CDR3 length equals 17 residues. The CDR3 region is CASSLSGTSGIIYEQYF. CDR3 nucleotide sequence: TGTGCCAGCAGCTTATCCGGGACTAGCGGGATCATCTACGAGCAGTACTTC.

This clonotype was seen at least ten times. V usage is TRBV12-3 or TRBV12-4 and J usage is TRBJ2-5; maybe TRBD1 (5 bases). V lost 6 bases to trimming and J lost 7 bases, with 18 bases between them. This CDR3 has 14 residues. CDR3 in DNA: TGTGCCAGCAGACCAACCCAAGGGGAAGGGACCCAGTACTTC. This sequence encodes CASRPTQGEGTQYF.

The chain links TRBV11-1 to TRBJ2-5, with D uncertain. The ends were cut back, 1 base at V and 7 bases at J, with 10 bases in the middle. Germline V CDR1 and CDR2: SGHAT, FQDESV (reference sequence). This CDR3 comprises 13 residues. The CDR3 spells CASSLEDWGTQYF. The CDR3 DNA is TGTGCCAGCAGCTTAGAGGATTGGGGGACCCAGTACTTC.

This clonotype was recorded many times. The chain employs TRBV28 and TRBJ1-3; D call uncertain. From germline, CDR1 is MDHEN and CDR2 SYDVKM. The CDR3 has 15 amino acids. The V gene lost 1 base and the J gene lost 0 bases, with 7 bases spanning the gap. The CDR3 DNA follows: TGTGCCAGCAGTTTATTGGCCAGCTCTGGAAACACCATATATTTT. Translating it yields CASSLLASSGNTIYF.

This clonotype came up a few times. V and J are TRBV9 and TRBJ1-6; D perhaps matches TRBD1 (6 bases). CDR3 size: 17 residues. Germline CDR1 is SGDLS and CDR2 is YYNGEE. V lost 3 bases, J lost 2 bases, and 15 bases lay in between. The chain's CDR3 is CASSAGGGATYNSPLHF. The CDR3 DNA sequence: TGTGCCAGCAGCGCCGGCGGGGGCGCGACCTATAATTCACCCCTCCACTTT.

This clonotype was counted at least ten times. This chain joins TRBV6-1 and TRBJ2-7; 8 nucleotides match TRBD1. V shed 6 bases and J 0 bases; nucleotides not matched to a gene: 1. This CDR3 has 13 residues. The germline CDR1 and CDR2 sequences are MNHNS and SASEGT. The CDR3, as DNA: TGTGCCAGCAGACAGGGGGTCTCCTACGAGCAGTACTTC. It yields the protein CASRQGVSYEQYF.

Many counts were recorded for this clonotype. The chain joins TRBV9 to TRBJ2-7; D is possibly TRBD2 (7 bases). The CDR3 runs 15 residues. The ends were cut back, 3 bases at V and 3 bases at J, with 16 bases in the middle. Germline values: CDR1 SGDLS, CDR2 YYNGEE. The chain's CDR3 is CASSALPGGGYEQYF. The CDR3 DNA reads TGTGCCAGCAGCGCCCTCCCGGGGGGCGGCTACGAGCAGTACTTC.

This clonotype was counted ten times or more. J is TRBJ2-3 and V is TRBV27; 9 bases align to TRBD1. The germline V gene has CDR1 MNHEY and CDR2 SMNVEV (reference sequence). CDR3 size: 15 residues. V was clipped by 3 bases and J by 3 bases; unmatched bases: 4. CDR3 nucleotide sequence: TGTGCCAGCAGTTTCGACAGGGGGGCAACAGATACGCAGTATTTT. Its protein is CASSFDRGATDTQYF.

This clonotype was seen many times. The CDR3 loop is CASSYGTGHNEQYF. DNA of the CDR3: TGTGCCAGCAGTTACGGGACAGGGCACAACGAGCAGTACTTC. The chain is built from TRBV6-5 and TRBJ2-7, with 9 bases aligning to TRBD1. The germline V gene encodes CDR1 MNHEY and CDR2 SVGAGI. With V trimmed by 2 bases and J by 5 bases, 4 bases remained unmatched. The CDR3 is 14 residues long.